This T cell receptor (beta chain) is drawn from a study of shared clonotypes between healthy human individuals. Study-level results: At large depth, rarefaction still showed sorted-subset sequencing to be incomplete. Memory subsets generally showed lower estimated richness than naive subsets.

The study separated CD4+ cells into CD45RA+ naive and CD45RA-negative memory subsets. Concerning this clone: What it recognizes is unknown. Additional DNA sequences in this sample encode the identical CDR3.

The assay was immunoSEQ multiplex PCR, and TCRdb's table has in-frame clones only and misses some. The sample lists a few million clones, about 92% occurring once. V was cut by 0 bases and J by 3 bases, with 9 bases left in between. CDR1 and CDR2 from the germline V gene are SGHRS and YFSETQ. The CDR3 length is 14 residues. This chain connects TRBV5-1 to TRBJ1-1, with unresolved D. The sample was naive CD4+ T cells from PBMCs. Subset of the sample: CD45RA+ positively selected. The source is a man aged 18-30 years in good health. Some clones in this sample may be carry-over from other donors' samples. In DNA, the CDR3 is TGCGCCAGCAGCTTGGACGGGATGGACACTGAAGCTTTCTTT. Translating gives CASSLDGMDTEAFF.